The next 21 T cell receptor beta chains were all read from a single sample in a study of blood T cell repertoires in COVID-19. Clones were sequenced by immunoSEQ multiplex PCR, and TCRdb holds only the in-frame ones, with some missing. The repertoire holds approximately 240,000 clones, with 75% to 95% as singletons. Sequencing used PBMCs or T cells enriched from blood (not recorded which). These receptors were collected from a young woman who had recovered from COVID-19.

The chain joins TRBV9 to TRBJ2-3, with a tentative D call TRBD1 (6 bases). The ends were cut back, 3 bases at V and 0 bases at J, with 14 bases in the middle. Germline CDR1 SGDLS, CDR2 YYNGEE. There are 16 residues in the CDR3. Here the CDR3 DNA reads TGTGCCAGCAGCGGAGAGACAGGTTACAGCACAGATACGCAGTATTTT. Translation gives CASSGETGYSTDTQYF.

This clone occurred a few times. This chain uses TRBV19 with TRBJ1-2, with no clear D. Germline V gives CDR1 LNHDA, CDR2 SQIVND (reference sequence). The V end lost 4 bases, the J end lost 8 bases, and 14 bases lay between the germline ends. This CDR3 has 13 residues. CDR3 region: CASSTASTGGYTF. CDR3 nucleotides: TGTGCCAGTAGTACGGCCTCAACGGGGGGCTACACCTTC.

This chain links TRBV19 with TRBJ2-7; D possibly corresponds to TRBD2 (6 bases). V was cut by 2 bases and J by 5 bases, with 13 bases left in between. The V gene's germline CDR1 is LNHDA and CDR2 SQIVND (reference sequence). The CDR3 spans 14 residues. Here the CDR3 reads CASSITSKFNEQYF. CDR3 bases: TGTGCCAGTAGTATAACTAGCAAATTCAACGAGCAGTACTTC.

The chain's CDR3 is CASSTPNQPQHF. The CDR3 DNA sequence: TGTGCCAGTAGTACCCCGAATCAGCCCCAGCATTTT. The gene calls are TRBV19 and TRBJ1-5; D call uncertain. The CDR3 extends over 12 amino acids. Germline values: CDR1 LNHDA, CDR2 SQIVND (reference sequence). The V end was cut by 4 bases, the J end by 4 bases, with 5 bases between.

The chain links TRBV5-5 to TRBJ2-5, with a weak D call TRBD1 (6 bases). The germline gives CDR1 SGHKS, CDR2 YYEKEE (reference sequence). CDR3 size: 15 residues. With 4 bases removed from V and 10 bases from J, the gap between germline ends came to 23 bases. The CDR3: CASSPTLRAPGDQYF. For the CDR3, the DNA is TGTGCCAGCAGCCCAACCCTCAGGGCCCCAGGGGACCAGTACTTC.

A note on this clone: Within the sample, other DNA sequences also encode this same CDR3. V and J are TRBV4-1 and TRBJ2-5; D is unresolved. This CDR3 comprises 12 residues. In germline, CDR1 is MGHRA, CDR2 YSYEKL. The V end was cut by 0 bases, the J end by 5 bases, with 4 bases between. CDR3 DNA sequence: TGCGCCAGCAGCCAAGATCGGGAGACCCAGTACTTC. This translates into CASSQDRETQYF.

V is TRBV5-4 and J is TRBJ1-2; 8 nucleotides line up with TRBD1. This CDR3 has 15 amino acids. Trimming took 5 bases from V and 6 from J; bases not matched to a gene: 12. Germline CDR1 and CDR2: SGHNT and YYREEE (reference sequence). In nucleotides, the CDR3 is TGTGCCAGCAGTTCAGGCCCAGGGGGCAGTAATGGCTACACCTTC. Its protein is CASSSGPGGSNGYTF.

Only a few counts were recorded for this clone. This chain joins TRBV4-1 and TRBJ1-3; no reliable D call. Germline V gives CDR1 MGHRA, CDR2 YSYEKL. This CDR3 comprises 14 residues. Trimming stripped 5 bases from V and 0 bases from J, with 8 bases between. DNA for the CDR3: TGCGCCAGCAGCTCCGGTGGCTCTGGAAACACCATATATTTT. Translated: CASSSGGSGNTIYF.

This clone was found a few times. The genes are TRBV4-2 and TRBJ1-6; 7 bases are a match to TRBD1. The CDR3 has 18 residues. The trim removed 0 bases at V and 6 bases at J, leaving 11 bases unmatched. Per the germline V gene, CDR1 is LGHNA and CDR2 is YNFKEQ. The CDR3 here is CASSQDVGQGVGNSPLHF. The CDR3 coding sequence is TGTGCCAGCAGCCAAGATGTTGGGCAGGGGGTAGGTAATTCACCCCTCCACTTT.

V and J are TRBV5-6 and TRBJ1-3; perhaps TRBD1 as D (5 bases). The CDR3 runs to 16 residues. V gave up 0 bases and J gave up 1 base, with 11 bases separating them. Germline V gene data show CDR1 as SGHDT and CDR2 as YYEEEE. CDR3 sequence reads: CASSLGPGISGNTIYF. CDR3 DNA: TGTGCCAGCAGCTTGGGACCAGGGATTTCTGGAAACACCATATATTTT.

The table lists this clone with a count of one. The rearrangement uses TRBV24-1 and TRBJ2-7; 10 bases fit TRBD2. Germline CDR1 KGHDR, CDR2 SFDVKD. Unmatched junction bases numbered 11, after V lost 10 bases and J lost 3 bases. The CDR3 extends over 15 amino acids. The DNA of the CDR3 is TGTGCCACTTCTAGCGGGAGAGGCCGAGACTACGAGCAGTACTTC. This encodes CATSSGRGRDYEQYF.

This sequence joins TRBV7-3 and TRBJ2-2; D gene ambiguous. Per the germline V gene, CDR1 is SGHTA and CDR2 is FQGTGA. The ends were cut back, 1 base at V and 7 bases at J, with 7 bases in the middle. The CDR3 runs to 13 residues. CDR3 residues: CASSLIQHGELFF. In DNA, the CDR3 is TGTGCCAGCAGCTTAATTCAACACGGGGAGCTGTTTTTT.

This chain connects TRBV11-2 to TRBJ1-1; no reliable D call. Germline V lookup: CDR1 SGHAT, CDR2 FQNNGV. The V end lost 2 bases, the J end lost 3 bases, and 7 bases lay between the germline ends. The length of the CDR3 is 13 residues. The CDR3 loop is CASSLTGDTEAFF. The CDR3 bases are TGTGCCAGCAGCTTAACGGGAGACACTGAAGCTTTCTTT. Full variable domain (outside the CDR3, taken from reference TRBV11-2 and TRBJ1-1): EAGVAQSPRYKIIEKRQSVAFWCNPISGHATLYWYQQILGQGPKLLIQFQNNGVVDDSQLPKDRFSAERLKGVDSTLKIQPAKLEDSAVYLCASSLTGDTEAFFGQGTRLTVV.

Only one count was recorded for this clone. The CDR3 DNA reads as TGCAGCGTTGAAGGACAGGGTGGGGGCTTCGGCGGGGAGCTGTTTTTT. Translated: CSVEGQGGGFGGELFF. V and J are TRBV29-1 and TRBJ2-2; 7 bases are shared with TRBD1. There are 16 residues in the CDR3. The V segment lost 1 base and the J segment 7 bases; nucleotides outside the gene matches: 12. Germline CDR1 and CDR2: SQVTM and ANQGSEA.

Notes on this clone: The CDR3 does not close with the conserved phenylalanine or tryptophan, likely indicating a read error. The DNA is omitted, as the CDR3 cannot be located on it reliably, and the CDR3 follows TCRdb's listing. The chain employs TRBV11-2 and TRBJ2-7; the table's D call, TRBD2, has no DNA check behind it. A total of 14 residues make up the CDR3, ends included. Germline V gene data show CDR1 as SGHAT and CDR2 as FQNNGV. CDR3 residues: CASSLGSAYEGSYL.

The chain joins TRBV5-1 to TRBJ2-2; D is possibly TRBD2 (5 bases). This CDR3 region has 15 residues. The V gene lost 0 bases and the J gene lost 5 bases, with 11 bases spanning the gap. Germline V gives CDR1 SGHRS, CDR2 YFSETQ. CDR3 residues: CASSLGGPGTGELFF. The CDR3 bases are TGCGCCAGCAGCTTGGGAGGGCCGGGAACCGGGGAGCTGTTTTTT.

The chain is built from TRBV28 and TRBJ2-7; tentative D call: TRBD1 (6 bases). Between the trimmed V and J ends, which lost 7 bases and 3 bases, there was a span of 16 bases. CDR3 length equals 14 residues. CDR1 is MDHEN and CDR2 is SYDVKM in the germline V gene. The CDR3 loop reads CASNYRDMGYEQYF. The CDR3 region has the DNA TGTGCCAGCAACTACCGGGACATGGGCTACGAGCAGTACTTC.

The gene calls are TRBV7-6 and TRBJ2-7, with 10 bases identical to TRBD2. The CDR3 spans 16 residues. J gave up 2 bases and V 4 bases, and 8 bases lay outside the gene matches. Per germline, CDR1 SGHVS and CDR2 FNYEAQ. The CDR3 bases are TGTGCCAGCAGCTCCCATGGAACTAGCGGGACCTACGAGCAGTACTTC. The encoded protein is CASSSHGTSGTYEQYF.

This chain connects TRBV5-4 to TRBJ2-1, with no clear D. V was pared by 3 bases and J by 2 bases, with 15 bases between. CDR1 is SGHNT, CDR2 YYREEE, per germline (reference sequence). CDR3 length equals 16 residues. The CDR3 loop reads CASSSKLLSTYNEQFF. The CDR3 DNA sequence: TGTGCCAGCAGCTCGAAACTCCTATCAACCTACAATGAGCAGTTCTTC.

The rearrangement uses TRBV3-1 (or the pseudogene TRBV3-2) and TRBJ1-5; D is ambiguous. Germline loops: CDR1 LGHDT, CDR2 YNNKEL (reference sequence). The CDR3 runs to 13 residues. Trimming took off 4 bases at V and 4 bases at J, with 8 bases between the two ends. DNA of the CDR3: TGTGCCAGCAGCCCCTACGGGAATCAGCCCCAGCATTTT. Amino acids: CASSPYGNQPQHF.

CDR3 sequence reads: CASSPDGGITGELFF. The CDR3 nucleotides read TGTGCCAGCAGCCCAGACGGCGGGATCACCGGGGAGCTGTTTTTT. V and J are TRBV9 and TRBJ2-2, with TRBD2 as a possible D gene (6 bases). CDR3 length: 15 residues. Germline V gene data show CDR1 as SGDLS and CDR2 as YYNGEE. Trimming pared 4 bases from V and 4 bases from J, leaving 14 bases between.